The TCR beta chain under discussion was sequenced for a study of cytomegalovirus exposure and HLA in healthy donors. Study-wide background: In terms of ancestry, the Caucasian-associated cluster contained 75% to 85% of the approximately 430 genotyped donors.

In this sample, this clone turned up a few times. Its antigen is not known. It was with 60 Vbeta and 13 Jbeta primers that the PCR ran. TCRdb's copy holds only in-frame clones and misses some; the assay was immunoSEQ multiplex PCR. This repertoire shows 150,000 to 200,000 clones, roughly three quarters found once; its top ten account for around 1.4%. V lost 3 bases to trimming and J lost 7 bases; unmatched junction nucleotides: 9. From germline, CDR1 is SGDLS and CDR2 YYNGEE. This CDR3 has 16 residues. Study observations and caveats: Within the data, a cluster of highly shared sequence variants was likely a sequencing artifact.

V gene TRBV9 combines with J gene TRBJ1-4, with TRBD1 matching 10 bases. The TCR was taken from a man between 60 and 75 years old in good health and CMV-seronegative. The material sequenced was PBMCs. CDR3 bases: TGTGCCAGCAGCGCCACCTCCGGGACAGGGGTTGAAAAACTGTTTTTT. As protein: CASSATSGTGVEKLFF. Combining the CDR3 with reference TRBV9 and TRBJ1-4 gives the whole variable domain DSGVTQTPKHLITATGQRVTLRCSPRSGDLSVYWYQQSLDQGLQFLIQYYNGEERAKGNILERFSAQQFPDLHSELNLSSLELGDSALYFCASSATSGTGVEKLFFGSGTQLSVL.